A selection of T cell receptor beta chains follows, all from one sample in a study of blood T cell repertoires in COVID-19. Using immunoSEQ multiplex PCR, the repertoire was profiled, and TCRdb retains in-frame clones only, with some absent. The sample lists 180,000 or so clones; over 70% were seen once. The sequenced sample was peripheral blood. The receptors shown here come from a woman aged 40 to 49 with COVID-19, enrolled during active disease. Each CDR3 is given with its conserved first and last residue. A D gene is named only where the DNA matches it firmly. Clone size appears in some rows only: once, few, many, or a class for an expanded clone.

abundance: NA; j_gene: TRBJ2-3; v_gene: TRBV6-5; d_gene: TRBD2; CDR3nt: TGTGCCAGCAGTTACCCCCCGGGAGGGAACACAGATACGCAGTATTTT; CDR3aa: CASSYPPGGNTDTQYF
abundance: NA; j_gene: TRBJ2-7; v_gene: TRBV7-3; d_gene: NA; CDR3nt: TGTGCCAGCAGCCTGAAAGACTTTAGATACGAGCAGTACTTC; CDR3aa: CASSLKDFRYEQYF
abundance: NA; j_gene: TRBJ1-3; v_gene: TRBV11-2; d_gene: NA; CDR3nt: TGTGCCAGCAGCTCTGGTTCGGGGTGGACTAGAAACACCATATATTTT; CDR3aa: CASSSGSGWTRNTIYF
abundance: NA; j_gene: TRBJ2-5; v_gene: TRBV5-1; d_gene: NA; CDR3nt: TGCGCCAGCAGCTTGGAAGGGGCTGGGGAGACCCAGTACTTC; CDR3aa: CASSLEGAGETQYF
abundance: NA; j_gene: TRBJ1-6; v_gene: TRBV6-1; d_gene: NA; CDR3nt: TGTGCCAGCAGTGAACAAAGGGGCAATTCACCCCTCCACTTT; CDR3aa: CASSEQRGNSPLHF
abundance: NA; j_gene: TRBJ1-1; v_gene: TRBV29-1; d_gene: NA; CDR3nt: TGCAGCGGGACCGGGGGGTCAGGGGCTTTCTTT; CDR3aa: CSGTGGSGAFF
abundance: NA; j_gene: TRBJ2-3; v_gene: TRBV6-6; d_gene: TRBD1; CDR3nt: TGTGCCAGCAGTGCCGGGACAGGGACAAATACGCAGTATTTT; CDR3aa: CASSAGTGTNTQYF
abundance: NA; j_gene: TRBJ1-4; v_gene: TRBV4-1; d_gene: NA; CDR3nt: TGCGCCAGCAGCAAAGAGGGACACCTTGCAACTAATGAAAAACTGTTTTTT; CDR3aa: CASSKEGHLATNEKLFF
abundance: once; j_gene: TRBJ2-7; v_gene: TRBV3-1/TRBV3-2; d_gene: TRBD1; CDR3nt: TGTGCCAGCAGCCAGTCCGGGACAGGCATTGGGGAGCAGTACTTC; CDR3aa: CASSQSGTGIGEQYF
abundance: NA; j_gene: TRBJ2-4; v_gene: TRBV27; d_gene: NA; CDR3nt: TGTGCCAGCAGTTTTATCCGCGAGGGAGCGGCCAAAAACATTCAGTACTTC; CDR3aa: CASSFIREGAAKNIQYF
abundance: NA; j_gene: TRBJ1-2; v_gene: TRBV28; d_gene: NA; CDR3nt: TGTGCCAGCAGATCACCCCGGGGTGGCTACACCTTC; CDR3aa: CASRSPRGGYTF
abundance: NA; j_gene: TRBJ1-1; v_gene: TRBV5-1; d_gene: NA; CDR3nt: TGCGCCAGCAGCTTGGAGACAGCGTTCACTGAAGCTTTCTTT; CDR3aa: CASSLETAFTEAFF
abundance: NA; j_gene: TRBJ2-3; v_gene: TRBV5-1; d_gene: NA; CDR3nt: TGCGCCAGCAGCTTGGTGGCAGTTAACACAGATACGCAGTATTTT; CDR3aa: CASSLVAVNTDTQYF
abundance: NA; j_gene: TRBJ2-1; v_gene: TRBV5-4; d_gene: NA; CDR3nt: TGTGCCAGCAGCCCGCAGGGGAACAATGAGCAGTTCTTC; CDR3aa: CASSPQGNNEQFF
abundance: NA; j_gene: TRBJ2-3; v_gene: TRBV5-1; d_gene: TRBD2; CDR3nt: TGCGCCAGCAGCTTCGCGGGGGGGCCTGTAGATACGCAGTATTTT; CDR3aa: CASSFAGGPVDTQYF
abundance: NA; j_gene: TRBJ2-7; v_gene: TRBV6-1; d_gene: NA; CDR3nt: TGTGCCAGCAGTTCCTTACTAGTGTACGAGCAGTACTTC; CDR3aa: CASSSLLVYEQYF
abundance: NA; j_gene: TRBJ2-7; v_gene: TRBV2; d_gene: TRBD2; CDR3nt: TGTGCCAGAGAGAGCGGGGTTGGCCACGAGCAGTACTTC; CDR3aa: CARESGVGHEQYF
abundance: few; j_gene: TRBJ2-3; v_gene: TRBV19; d_gene: TRBD2; CDR3nt: TGTGCCAGTAGTATCTCTGGGACTAGCGGATTGACAGATACGCAGTATTTT; CDR3aa: CASSISGTSGLTDTQYF
abundance: NA; j_gene: TRBJ2-5; v_gene: TRBV6-2/TRBV6-3; d_gene: TRBD2; CDR3nt: TGTGCCAGCAGTTACGGGACTAGCATGGAGACCCAGTACTTC; CDR3aa: CASSYGTSMETQYF
abundance: NA; j_gene: TRBJ2-2; v_gene: TRBV29-1; d_gene: TRBD2; CDR3nt: TGCAGCGCCCTGACTAGCGGGATGGGTCGCACCGGGGAGCTGTTTTTT; CDR3aa: CSALTSGMGRTGELFF
abundance: NA; j_gene: TRBJ2-3; v_gene: TRBV5-8; d_gene: NA; CDR3nt: TGTGCCAGCAGCTTGGAGGGGTTCTATACGCAGTATTTT; CDR3aa: CASSLEGFYTQYF
abundance: NA; j_gene: TRBJ2-7; v_gene: TRBV27; d_gene: NA; CDR3nt: TGTGCCAGCAGTTTAGGGGCAGTGTCCTACGAGCAGTACTTC; CDR3aa: CASSLGAVSYEQYF
abundance: NA; j_gene: TRBJ2-3; v_gene: TRBV9; d_gene: NA; CDR3nt: TGTGCCAGCAGCGTAGAGAGTTGGGATACGCAGTATTTT; CDR3aa: CASSVESWDTQYF
abundance: NA; j_gene: TRBJ1-6; v_gene: TRBV7-2; d_gene: TRBD1; CDR3nt: TGTGCCAGCAGCTTAGCTCGGATAGGGGGCAATTCACCCCTCCACTTT; CDR3aa: CASSLARIGGNSPLHF
abundance: NA; j_gene: TRBJ2-4; v_gene: TRBV6-5; d_gene: NA; CDR3nt: TGTGCCAGCAGTCGCGACAAAGCCAAAAACATTCAGTACTTC; CDR3aa: CASSRDKAKNIQYF
abundance: NA; j_gene: TRBJ2-3; v_gene: TRBV28; d_gene: TRBD1; CDR3nt: TGTGCCAGCAGTAGGGGACAGTTCGCCGTCACAGATACGCAGTATTTT; CDR3aa: CASSRGQFAVTDTQYF
abundance: NA; j_gene: TRBJ1-2; v_gene: TRBV3-1/TRBV3-2; d_gene: NA; CDR3nt: TGTGCCAGCAGCCTCCGAACGGCAGGAGGTGGCTACACCTTC; CDR3aa: CASSLRTAGGGYTF
abundance: few; j_gene: TRBJ1-5; v_gene: TRBV28; d_gene: NA; CDR3nt: TGTGCCAGCAGTTTTGATCGCTCGGCCCAGCATTTT; CDR3aa: CASSFDRSAQHF
abundance: NA; j_gene: TRBJ1-2; v_gene: TRBV5-1; d_gene: TRBD1; CDR3nt: TGCGCCAGCAGCCAATCCGGGACAGGGACTTATGGCTACACCTTC; CDR3aa: CASSQSGTGTYGYTF
abundance: NA; j_gene: TRBJ1-2; v_gene: TRBV7-3; d_gene: TRBD1; CDR3nt: TGTGCCAGCAGCGCCCTCCGGGACAGGCTTCTACTTTTCTATGGCTACACCTTC; CDR3aa: CASSALRDRLLLFYGYTF
abundance: NA; j_gene: TRBJ1-5; v_gene: TRBV27; d_gene: NA; CDR3nt: TGTGCCAGCAGTCGCTCGGGCAATCAGCCCCAGCATTTT; CDR3aa: CASSRSGNQPQHF
abundance: NA; j_gene: TRBJ1-5; v_gene: TRBV7-3; d_gene: TRBD1; CDR3nt: TGTGCCAGCAGCCAGGACAGGGGCCCGAATCAGCCCCAGCATTTT; CDR3aa: CASSQDRGPNQPQHF
abundance: NA; j_gene: TRBJ2-7; v_gene: TRBV28; d_gene: NA; CDR3nt: TGTGCCAGCAGTTTTAGAGGGAGAGTCCACTACGAGCAGTACTTC; CDR3aa: CASSFRGRVHYEQYF
abundance: NA; j_gene: TRBJ2-3; v_gene: TRBV7-9; d_gene: NA; CDR3nt: TGTGCCAGCAGCCCCACTAGGGCGATAGATACGCAGTATTTT; CDR3aa: CASSPTRAIDTQYF
abundance: NA; j_gene: TRBJ2-1; v_gene: TRBV18; d_gene: TRBD2; CDR3nt: TGTGCCAGCTCCCTTGGACTAGCGGGAGACAATGAGCAGTTCTTC; CDR3aa: CASSLGLAGDNEQFF